The clone carrying this T cell receptor beta chain came up a few times. In TCRdb, the RT-PCR reads were re-called with MiXCR into one record per CDR3 protein. Of about 680,000 distinct CDR3 sequences listed, 13% to 15% are singletons. V lost 0 bases to trimming and J lost 10 bases, with 16 bases between them. CDR1 SGHRS and CDR2 YFSETQ come from the germline V gene. This CDR3 spans 14 amino acids. This TCR came from a female donor in good health, serving as a healthy control. The genes are TRBV5-1 and TRBJ1-2; a weak D match, TRBD1 (5 bases). Sequenced sample: memory CD4+ T cells from blood. CDR3 in DNA: TGCGCCAGCAGCTTGGGGGACCCAGCCCAAGACTACACCTTC. This codes for CASSLGDPAQDYTF.